This passage covers 5 T cell receptor beta chains from one sample sequenced in a study of T cell repertoires in cytomegalovirus infection. A single record per CDR3 protein comes from TCRdb applying MiXCR to the reads. The sample yields some 390,000 distinct CDR3 sequences, around 18% seen once. The sequencing sample was made of PBMCs. The receptors here all came from a human donor in good health (CMV status not recorded). Some clones in this sample may be carry-over from other donors' samples.

This clonotype was seen at least ten times. The rearrangement uses TRBV7-2 and TRBJ2-1; 13 bases are a match to TRBD2. V lost 5 bases, J lost 1 base, and 14 bases stayed unmatched. Per germline, CDR1 SGHTA and CDR2 FQGNSA. The CDR3 is 20 amino acids. The CDR3 is CASSPPGLAGVSMSYNEQFF. The CDR3 nucleotides are TGTGCCAGCAGCCCGCCAGGACTAGCGGGAGTAAGTATGTCCTACAATGAGCAGTTCTTC.

This clonotype was seen ten or more times. V usage is TRBV7-2 and J usage is TRBJ2-1, with a tentative D call TRBD2 (5 bases). Germline assignment: CDR1 SGHTA and CDR2 FQGNSA. Trimming took 0 bases from V and 8 from J, leaving 14 bases between them. The CDR3 totals 15 residues. Here the CDR3 reads CASSLAGLLSYEQFF. CDR3 in DNA: TGTGCCAGCAGCTTAGCCGGACTTCTGTCATATGAGCAGTTCTTC.

This clonotype was seen a handful of times. CDR3 sequence (DNA): TGCGCCAGCAGCTTGGGGACAGTACGGGAGACCCAGTACTTC. Protein sequence: CASSLGTVRETQYF. The chain employs TRBV5-1 and TRBJ2-5; tentative D call: TRBD1 (6 bases). The CDR3 runs to 14 residues. Germline lookup yields CDR1 SGHRS and CDR2 YFSETQ. Trimming shortened V by 0 bases and J by 5 bases, and 11 bases separated the two germline ends.

The CDR3 DNA reads TGTGCCAGCAGTCGCCAACGCGGGGGTACCTACGAGCAGTACTTC. Protein sequence: CASSRQRGGTYEQYF. The gene calls are TRBV6-5 and TRBJ2-7, with 7 bases matching TRBD2. Germline CDR1 reads MNHEY; CDR2 reads SVGAGI. The V gene end was trimmed by 5 bases and the J gene end by 2 bases; junction bases not matched to a gene: 9. The CDR3 totals 15 residues.

The J gene is TRBJ1-5, the V gene TRBV19, with a tentative D call TRBD1 (5 bases). Germline CDR1 is LNHDA and CDR2 is SQIVND (reference sequence). With 8 bases removed from V and 5 bases from J, the gap between germline ends came to 16 bases. CDR3 length: 14 residues. CDR3 nucleotides: TGTGCCAGTGCCATTCCGGGACTTTATCAGCCCCAGCATTTT. Its translation is CASAIPGLYQPQHF.